This TCR beta chain was found in a study of T cell responses to AZD1222 COVID-19 vaccine. General study results and limits: No day 14 peak samples; only post-peak repertoires were characterized. Spike was spanned by vaccine-associated CD4 TCRs, with dominance at 160-218 and 743-854. Donor demographics were predominantly white British with a female majority; clonal diversity may be underestimated. Just six AZD1222 recipients tested seropositive at baseline.

This clone came up once. Antigen unknown. The assay was immunoSEQ multiplex PCR, and TCRdb's table has in-frame clones only and misses some. The sample holds over 150,000 clones, roughly 90% seen once. The J segment lost 8 bases and the V segment lost 6 bases, leaving 11 bases of the junction unmatched. Germline CDR1 is MGHRA and CDR2 is YSYEKL. CDR3 length: 16 residues. This TCR came from an adult in good health. The source was peripheral blood, collected on day 0 of AZD1222 vaccination. The rearrangement links TRBV4-1 to TRBJ2-2, with TRBD1 matching 11 bases. In nucleotides, the CDR3 is TGCGCCAGCAGGCTCTCTGGACAGGGGGCGTCAGGGGAGCTGTTTTTT. Translating it yields CASRLSGQGASGELFF.